Listed below are T cell receptor beta chains from one sample, sequenced in a study of T cell responses to AZD1222 COVID-19 vaccine. Sequencing used immunoSEQ multiplex PCR; TCRdb keeps in-frame clones, though not all of them. The sample has 95,000 to 100,000 clones; 80% to 95% are singletons. The sample was peripheral blood, taken 28 days after the second AZD1222 dose. All receptors come from an adult who received the AZD1222 COVID-19 vaccine. The CDR3 runs from the conserved cysteine through the conserved F or W. D genes are given only for firm matches. Part of the rows lack a size; the others show once, few, many or a class for expanded clones.

>TRBJ2-1|NA|TRBV4-3|NA
TGCGCCAGCAGCCAGTGGACAGTCAATGAGCAGTTCTTC
CASSQWTVNEQFF
>TRBJ2-1|NA|TRBV9|TRBD2
TGTGCCAGCAGCGTCTCGGTTCTAGCGGGTGTCAATGAGCAGTTCTTC
CASSVSVLAGVNEQFF
>TRBJ1-4|NA|TRBV11-2|NA
TGTGCCAGCAGCTTAGGTGGGCCTAAACTGTTTTTT
CASSLGGPKLFF
>TRBJ1-3|NA|TRBV29-1|NA
TGCAGCGTTGGAGTGGGGCAGTCAAGTGGAAACACCATATATTTT
CSVGVGQSSGNTIYF
>TRBJ2-3|NA|TRBV7-8|NA
TGTGCCAGCAGCTTTGTGGCCACAGATACGCAGTATTTT
CASSFVATDTQYF
>TRBJ2-7|NA|TRBV9|TRBD2
TGTGCCAGCAGCAGTATAGCGGGAGGGACATATTACGAGCAGTACTTC
CASSSIAGGTYYEQYF
>TRBJ2-7|NA|TRBV30|TRBD2
TGTGCCTGGAGTGTACTGCGACTAGCGGGAGGCGAGCAGTACTTC
CAWSVLRLAGGEQYF
>TRBJ2-2|NA|TRBV5-1|NA
TGCGCCAGCAGCCCGCCACTAGAAACCACCGGGGAGCTGTTTTTT
CASSPPLETTGELFF
>TRBJ2-3|NA|TRBV4-2|TRBD2
TGTGCCAGCAGCCAACTGTTAGCGGGAGTCGGGGATACGCAGTATTTT
CASSQLLAGVGDTQYF
>TRBJ2-7|NA|TRBV19|NA
TGTGCCAGTAGTATACCGGGCTTGGGGACATCTTACTACGAGCAGTACTTC
CASSIPGLGTSYYEQYF
>TRBJ2-5|few|TRBV10-3|TRBD1
TGTGCCATCAGTCCCCGGGACAGGGGGGAGACCCAGTACTTC
CAISPRDRGETQYF
>TRBJ1-6|NA|TRBV5-1|NA
TGCGCCAGCAGCTTGGTTGGGGTTAGGAATTCACCCCTCCACTTT
CASSLVGVRNSPLHF
>TRBJ2-4|NA|TRBV27|NA
TGTGCCAGCAGTTCAGGGAACCCGGGTCCTATACAACGAGTGTACTTC
CASSSGNPGPIQRVYF
>TRBJ2-1|NA|TRBV28|NA
TGTGCCAGCAGTTTCAAGGAGCAGTTCTTC
CASSFKEQFF
>TRBJ1-2|NA|TRBV5-4|TRBD1
TGTGCCAGCGGGGACGGGACAGGGGTTACTGGCTACACCTTC
CASGDGTGVTGYTF
>TRBJ1-2|NA|TRBV13|TRBD1
TGTGCCAGCAGCTCCGGGGGGACAGGGCACGACCGGGATGGCTACACCTTC
CASSSGGTGHDRDGYTF
>TRBJ2-7|NA|TRBV5-1|TRBD2
TGCGCCAGCAGCGAGGGACTAGCGGGAATCTACGAGCAGTACTTC
CASSEGLAGIYEQYF
>TRBJ2-2|NA|TRBV24-1|NA
TGTGCCACCAGTGATTTTGCAGGGGAAAACACCGGGGAGCTGTTTTTT
CATSDFAGENTGELFF
>TRBJ2-7|NA|TRBV6-5|TRBD2
TGTGCCAGCAGGCTCCGACTAGCCCCACTCTACGAGCAGTACTTC
CASRLRLAPLYEQYF
>TRBJ1-6|once|TRBV11-2|NA
TGTGCCAGCAGCTTAAGGTCTCAACAGAATTCACCCCTCCACTTT
CASSLRSQQNSPLHF
>TRBJ1-2|NA|TRBV7-8|NA
TGTGCCAGCAGCTCCCGATCCTTGGGATATGGCTACACCTTC
CASSSRSLGYGYTF
>TRBJ1-2|NA|TRBV5-1|NA
TGCGCCAGCAGCTTTGGACACATGTCCTATGGCTACACCTTC
CASSFGHMSYGYTF
>TRBJ2-7|NA|TRBV6-6|TRBD1
TGTGCCAGCAGCCGGGACAGGTACTCCTACGAGCAGTACTTC
CASSRDRYSYEQYF
>TRBJ1-6|NA|TRBV6-5|TRBD1
TGTGCCACCCGGGACAGGAATAATTCACCCCTCCACTTT
CATRDRNNSPLHF
>TRBJ1-5|once|TRBV7-9|TRBD1
TGTGCCAGCAGAGGGGACAGTAGCAATCAGCCCCAGCATTTT
CASRGDSSNQPQHF
>TRBJ1-5|NA|TRBV3-1/TRBV3-2|NA
TGTGCCAGCAGCAAGCAAGGGGGAACCCAGCCCCAGCATTTT
CASSKQGGTQPQHF
>TRBJ1-5|NA|TRBV28|TRBD1
TGTGCCAGCAGTTCTATGATGTCGGTGACAGGGGGCCGTCAGCCCCAGCATTTT
CASSSMMSVTGGRQPQHF
>TRBJ2-1|once|TRBV2|NA
TGTGCCAGCAGTTACAGGGAGGGGCCCTACAATGAGCAGTTCTTC
CASSYREGPYNEQFF
>TRBJ2-5|NA|TRBV27|NA
TGTGCCAGCAGTACGAGCGGACAAGAGACCCAGTACTTC
CASSTSGQETQYF
>TRBJ2-1|NA|TRBV5-1|NA
TGCGCCAGCAGCTTGTCTGGGGGTTACAATGAGCAGTTCTTC
CASSLSGGYNEQFF
>TRBJ1-1|NA|TRBV7-9|NA
TGTGCCAGCAGCTTAGCGCTAACAGCGCAGGACGCTGAAGCTTTCTTT
CASSLALTAQDAEAFF
>TRBJ2-3|NA|TRBV27|NA
TGTGCCAGCAGCCCTACAGGACGAAGCACAGATACGCAGTATTTT
CASSPTGRSTDTQYF
>TRBJ2-1|NA|TRBV27|NA
TGTGCCAGCAGTTCAGGACGGAATGAGCAGTTCTTC
CASSSGRNEQFF
>TRBJ2-6|NA|TRBV19|TRBD1
TGTGCCAGTAGTGTCCGAGGGGGCGCTGGGGCCAACGTCCTGACTTTC
CASSVRGGAGANVLTF
>TRBJ1-1|NA|TRBV7-8|NA
TGTGCCAGCAGCTTACGGGGTTACAGTGAAGCTTTCTTT
CASSLRGYSEAFF
>TRBJ1-2|NA|TRBV3-1/TRBV3-2|TRBD1
TGTGCCAGCAGCCAAATATACAGGGGGGTCCGTGGCTACACCTTC
CASSQIYRGVRGYTF
>TRBJ2-7|NA|TRBV5-4|TRBD2
TGTGCCAGCAGCCCTGTAGCGGGACTTTCCTACGAGCAGTACTTC
CASSPVAGLSYEQYF
>TRBJ1-1|NA|TRBV11-2|TRBD1
TGTGCCAGCAGCTCGACAGGGGGATATGGTGAAGCTTTCTTT
CASSSTGGYGEAFF
>TRBJ2-2|NA|TRBV7-2|NA
TGTGCCAGCAGCTTGAATACGGGGGCCACCGGGGAGCTGTTTTTT
CASSLNTGATGELFF
>TRBJ1-5|once|TRBV28|NA
TGTGCCAGCAGTTTAGGAGGGGGCAATCAGCCCCAGCATTTT
CASSLGGGNQPQHF